A single sample is the source of the 27 T cell receptor beta chains below, sequenced in a study of blood T cell repertoires in COVID-19. The table came from immunoSEQ multiplex PCR; TCRdb's copy has only in-frame clones and leaves some out. The repertoire holds around 150,000 clones, just under 85% seen once, with about 20% in the top ten. Source material: peripheral blood. The receptors stem from a woman older than 75 with acute or convalescent COVID-19.

This clone was picked up a small number of times. J is TRBJ2-7 and V is TRBV3-1 (or the pseudogene TRBV3-2), with unresolved D. This CDR3 contains 15 residues. CDR1 is LGHDT, CDR2 YNNKEL, per germline (reference sequence). The V gene lost 0 bases and the J gene lost 1 base, with 10 bases spanning the gap. For the CDR3, the DNA is TGTGCCAGCAGCCAAGATCCAGGCCTATCCTACGAGCAGTACTTC. Its translation is CASSQDPGLSYEQYF.

The rearrangement links TRBV2 to TRBJ2-7, with 7 bases matching TRBD2. The V and J ends lost 2 bases and 0 bases, in that order; junction bases with no gene match: 7. This CDR3 is built from 16 residues. Germline CDR1 reads SNHLY; CDR2 reads FYNNEI. The CDR3: CASSERVAGYSYEQYF. The DNA of the CDR3 is TGTGCCAGCAGTGAAAGGGTAGCGGGCTACTCCTACGAGCAGTACTTC.

V is TRBV28 and J is TRBJ2-3, with TRBD2 matching over 12 bases. Trimming cost V 5 bases and J 5 bases; bases outside gene matches: 5. Germline assignment: CDR1 MDHEN and CDR2 SYDVKM. There are 15 residues in the CDR3. The CDR3 sequence is CASSRLAGGGDTQYF. The CDR3 bases are TGTGCCAGCAGTCGCCTAGCGGGGGGGGGAGATACGCAGTATTTT.

The chain carries TRBV5-4 and TRBJ2-2, with a possible D match to TRBD2 (5 bases). Germline assignment: CDR1 SGHNT and CDR2 YYREEE (reference sequence). Trimming shortened V by 1 base and J by 5 bases, and 9 bases separated the two germline ends. The CDR3 extends over 14 amino acids. The chain's CDR3 is CASSLSGQTGELFF. CDR3 in DNA: TGTGCCAGCAGCTTGAGCGGTCAAACCGGGGAGCTGTTTTTT.

The gene calls are TRBV30 and TRBJ1-1, with 7 bases fitting TRBD1. After removal of 7 bases from V and 0 bases from J, the junction contained 2 bases not matched to a gene. Germline-derived CDR1 and CDR2 are GTSNPN and SVGIG (reference sequence). CDR3 length equals 12 residues. DNA for the CDR3: TGTGCCTCCGGACAGGTGAACACTGAAGCTTTCTTT. It specifies CASGQVNTEAFF.

This clone occurred once. This chain joins TRBV5-4 and TRBJ2-2, with D perhaps TRBD2 (6 bases). Trimming pared 4 bases from V and 5 bases from J, leaving 18 bases between. The germline CDR1 and CDR2 sequences are SGHNT and YYREEE (reference sequence). CDR3 length: 16 amino acids. The CDR3, as DNA: TGTGCCAGCAGCGTAGGAGGGCTTGGGAATACCGGGGAGCTGTTTTTT. It is translated as CASSVGGLGNTGELFF.

The rearrangement uses TRBV30 and TRBJ2-7; TRBD2 agrees at 9 bases. CDR3 size: 15 residues. CDR1 is GTSNPN, CDR2 SVGIG, per germline (reference sequence). V shed 3 bases, J shed 7 bases, and the junction held 13 bases outside the gene matches. As DNA, the CDR3 is TGTGCCTGGAGCCCGCCTTTAGCGGGAGTCGGGGAGCAGTACTTC. It specifies CAWSPPLAGVGEQYF. Drawing the rest from reference TRBV30 and TRBJ2-7, the complete variable domain is SQTIHQWPATLVQPVGSPLSLECTVEGTSNPNLYWYRQAAGRGLQLLFYSVGIGQISSEVPQNLSASRPQDRQFILSSKKLLLSDSGFYLCAWSPPLAGVGEQYFGPGTRLTVT.

This chain connects TRBV5-4 to TRBJ2-1; 7 positions agree with TRBD2. V dropped 0 bases and J dropped 2; count of bases not matched to a gene: 5. CDR3 size: 16 residues. The germline CDR1 and CDR2 sequences are SGHNT and YYREEE (reference sequence). The chain's CDR3 is CASSLAGGSTYNEQFF. DNA for the CDR3: TGTGCCAGCAGCTTGGCGGGCGGGAGTACCTACAATGAGCAGTTCTTC. Looking up the rest from reference TRBV5-4 and TRBJ2-1 gives the full variable domain: ETGVTQSPTHLIKTRGQQVTLRCSSQSGHNTVSWYQQALGQGPQFIFQYYREEENGRGNFPPRFSGLQFPNYSSELNVNALELDDSALYLCASSLAGGSTYNEQFFGPGTRLTVL.

A note on this clone: Other nucleotide sequences in the sample specify the same CDR3. The rearrangement links TRBV5-1 to TRBJ2-1, with D unclear. Between the trimmed V and J ends, which lost 0 bases and 3 bases, there was a span of 4 bases. This CDR3 has 13 amino acids. Per germline, CDR1 SGHRS and CDR2 YFSETQ. CDR3 region: CASSLASYNEQFF. CDR3 coding DNA: TGCGCCAGCAGCTTGGCCAGCTACAATGAGCAGTTCTTC.

This chain links TRBV4-3 with TRBJ1-1, with D perhaps TRBD1 (5 bases). V lost 4 bases and J lost 7, with 19 bases in between. Germline assignment: CDR1 LGHNA and CDR2 YSLEER. CDR3 length equals 15 residues. The DNA of the CDR3 is TGCGCCAGCAGCCTCAGGGAGGGGCGTGCCGATGAAGCTTTCTTT. It specifies CASSLREGRADEAFF.

The gene calls are TRBV11-2 and TRBJ1-1, with 8 bases identical to TRBD1. CDR3 size: 15 residues. After removal of 5 bases from V and 0 bases from J, the junction contained 5 bases not matched to a gene. CDR1 SGHAT and CDR2 FQNNGV come from the germline V gene. CDR3 residues: CASSPWTGLNTEAFF. The CDR3 DNA sequence: TGTGCCAGCAGCCCCTGGACAGGGTTGAACACTGAAGCTTTCTTT.

V usage is TRBV18 and J usage is TRBJ2-1; tentative D call: TRBD2 (6 bases). Deletions cut 5 bases from V and 4 bases from J, with 21 bases between. The CDR3 consists of 17 residues. From germline, CDR1 is KGHSH and CDR2 LQKENI. CDR3 bases: TGTGCCAGCTCAGGGGATTTGGAGCAGGCGGGGTACAATGAGCAGTTCTTC. Its protein product is CASSGDLEQAGYNEQFF.

This chain links TRBV2 with TRBJ1-5; the D gene is possibly TRBD1 (5 bases). V was cut by 4 bases and J by 3 bases, with 10 bases left in between. Germline CDR1 SNHLY, CDR2 FYNNEI. The CDR3 is 14 amino acids. This CDR3 reads CASSAGDHNQPQHF. The CDR3 coding sequence is TGTGCCAGCAGTGCGGGGGACCACAATCAGCCCCAGCATTTT.

The V call is TRBV11-2, the J call TRBJ2-1; 11 bases are a match to TRBD2. The CDR3 runs 12 residues. Trimming removed 5 bases from V and 12 bases from J; junction bases left unmatched: 3. Germline V CDR1 and CDR2: SGHAT, FQNNGV. The CDR3 loop is CASSRGLAAQFF. The CDR3 bases are TGTGCCAGCAGCCGGGGACTAGCGGCGCAGTTCTTC.

This rearrangement joins TRBV7-9 to TRBJ1-6; maybe TRBD1 (5 bases). Germline CDR1 reads SEHNR; CDR2 reads FQNEAQ (reference sequence). Trimming shortened V by 8 bases and J by 7 bases, and 15 bases separated the two germline ends. CDR3 length: 14 residues. CDR3 sequence reads: CASGQGIENSPLHF. DNA for the CDR3: TGTGCCAGCGGGCAGGGTATCGAAAATTCACCCCTCCACTTT.

The chain has TRBV6-5 and TRBJ2-2; D call uncertain. The CDR3 sequence is 14 residues long. The ends were cut back, 0 bases at V and 5 bases at J, with 7 bases in the middle. Germline V gene sequence: CDR1 MNHEY, CDR2 SVGAGI. The CDR3: CASSYSSRTGELFF. Written as DNA, the CDR3 is TGTGCCAGCAGTTACTCCAGCAGGACCGGGGAGCTGTTTTTT.

The V gene is TRBV5-6, the J gene TRBJ1-5; 7 bases match TRBD1. V gave up 2 bases and J gave up 7 bases; unmatched junction bases: 6. The CDR3 has 14 amino acids. Germline V CDR1 and CDR2: SGHDT, YYEEEE. The CDR3 region is CASSFRGVGQPQHF. For the CDR3, the DNA is TGTGCCAGCAGCTTCAGGGGGGTAGGACAGCCCCAGCATTTT. The full variable domain, in which reference TRBV5-6 and TRBJ1-5 provide the parts outside the CDR3, is DAGVTQSPTHLIKTRGQQVTLRCSPKSGHDTVSWYQQALGQGPQFIFQYYEEEERQRGNFPDRFSGHQFPNYSSELNVNALLLGDSALYLCASSFRGVGQPQHFGDGTRLSIL.

The chain combines TRBV30 with TRBJ1-4, with 7 bases lining up with TRBD1. This CDR3 is 15 amino acids long. Germline V gene data show CDR1 as GTSNPN and CDR2 as SVGIG (reference sequence). J was trimmed by 0 bases and V by 5 bases; bases with no gene match: 6. The CDR3 sequence is CAWERGLSTNEKLFF. DNA for the CDR3: TGTGCCTGGGAAAGGGGGCTCTCAACTAATGAAAAACTGTTTTTT.

V and J are TRBV5-6 and TRBJ2-7; D gene ambiguous. V was clipped by 5 bases and J by 3 bases, with 9 bases between them. The CDR3 length is 12 residues. CDR1 and CDR2 from the germline V gene are SGHDT and YYEEEE. CDR3 nucleotides: TGTGCCAGCAGTGGCCGAATCTACGAGCAGTACTTC. The encoded protein is CASSGRIYEQYF.

The chain couples TRBV2 to TRBJ1-2; D perhaps matches TRBD1 (5 bases). CDR1 is SNHLY and CDR2 is FYNNEI in the germline V gene. The CDR3 contains 13 residues. Trimming shortened V by 2 bases and J by 6 bases, and 10 bases separated the two germline ends. The CDR3 is CASSEFVGDGYTF. The CDR3 DNA is TGTGCCAGCAGTGAATTCGTAGGGGATGGCTACACCTTC.

The CDR3 nucleotides are TGTGCCAGCAGTCAGGGCTGGAACACTGAAGCTTTCTTT. Encoded protein: CASSQGWNTEAFF. The chain carries TRBV6-4 and TRBJ1-1; a weak D match, TRBD1 (5 bases). With 5 bases removed from V and 1 base from J, the gap between germline ends came to 8 bases. CDR1 and CDR2 (germline): MRHNA, SNTAGT. CDR3 size: 13 residues.

The chain recombines TRBV9 with TRBJ2-1, with D maybe TRBD2 (6 bases). Trimming pared 4 bases from V and 2 bases from J, leaving 13 bases between. Germline loops: CDR1 SGDLS, CDR2 YYNGEE. The CDR3 spans 15 residues. The DNA for the CDR3 is TGTGCCAGCAGCTCTACGGGAGTAGCCTACAATGAGCAGTTCTTC. It codes for CASSSTGVAYNEQFF.

V is TRBV13 and J is TRBJ2-7; 9 bases map to TRBD2. The CDR3 extends over 17 amino acids. Per the germline V gene, CDR1 is PRHDT and CDR2 is FYEKMQ (reference sequence). Unmatched junction bases numbered 9, after V lost 0 bases and J lost 3 bases. This chain's CDR3 is CASSLGGASGTYYEQYF. The CDR3 DNA reads TGTGCCAGCAGCTTAGGTGGAGCTAGCGGGACCTACTACGAGCAGTACTTC.

This CDR3 is CASSITLIPQHF. For the CDR3, the DNA is TGTGCCAGTAGTATCACTCTAATTCCCCAGCATTTT. V gene TRBV19 combines with J gene TRBJ1-5; no firm D call. V was shortened by 3 bases and J by 10 bases, with 10 bases between the two germline ends. The CDR3 covers 12 residues. The V gene's germline CDR1 is LNHDA and CDR2 SQIVND (reference sequence).

This clone was observed a single time. The chain recombines TRBV21-1 with TRBJ2-1; TRBD2 is the table's D call, not checked against the DNA. TRBV21-1 is deemed a pseudogene. This CDR3 region has 19 residues. Here the CDR3 DNA reads TGTGCCAGCAGCAATTGGGAGCGGGAGGCCGAAACTTCCTACAATGAGCAGTTCTTC. Translating gives CASSNWEREAETSYNEQFF.

A few counts support this clone. The chain is built from TRBV20-1 and TRBJ1-2; D is uncertain. The CDR3 has 11 amino acids. With 2 bases removed from V and 2 bases from J, the gap between germline ends came to 3 bases. Germline-derived CDR1 and CDR2 are DFQATT and SNEGSKA (reference sequence). CDR3 DNA: TGCAGTGCTAGACAAAACTATGGCTACACCTTC. This sequence encodes CSARQNYGYTF.

The chain joins TRBV11-2 to TRBJ1-2, with 7 bases lining up with TRBD1. Losses at the gene ends were 5 bases for V and 7 bases for J; bases not matched to a gene: 1. CDR1 is SGHAT and CDR2 is FQNNGV in the germline V gene. The CDR3 is 11 amino acids. The CDR3 DNA reads as TGTGCCAGCAGCCCAGGGGGTGGCTACACCTTC. Residues: CASSPGGGYTF.